This TCR beta chain was captured in a study of T-cell memory formation after mild COVID-19. V was shortened by 5 bases and J by 1 base, with 8 bases between the two germline ends. Germline CDR1 is SGHTA and CDR2 is FQGNSA. This CDR3 has 13 amino acids. In TCRdb, the 5' RACE reads were re-called with MiXCR into one record per CDR3 protein. The data show some 110,000 distinct CDR3 sequences, 9.5% to 15% seen once. This clonotype has only a few counts. The clonotype originates from an adult woman who had mild COVID-19 (a few samples of this study predate the infection). Cell type and time point are not known. The chain employs TRBV7-2 and TRBJ2-5, with unresolved D. The sample comprised PBMCs or a T cell subset sorted from them (not recorded which). The CDR3 nucleotides read TGTGCCAGCAGCCCTGAGAGCCAAGAGACCCAGTACTTC. Its translation is CASSPESQETQYF.